The 8 T cell receptor beta chains in this list originate from one sample, sequenced in a study of blood T cell repertoires in COVID-19. Method: immunoSEQ multiplex PCR; TCRdb's copy keeps in-frame clones and lacks some. Here the sample spans around 260,000 clones, roughly 90% being singletons. Source material: peripheral blood. Every receptor here comes from a woman in her thirties or forties who had recovered from COVID-19.

The chain is built from TRBV6-1 and TRBJ2-1, with 8 bases matching TRBD2. The V and J ends lost 0 bases and 4 bases, in that order; junction bases with no gene match: 5. CDR3 length: 16 amino acids. The germline CDR1 and CDR2 sequences are MNHNS and SASEGT. CDR3 in amino acids: CASSEADSGTYNEQFF. As DNA, the CDR3 is TGTGCCAGCAGTGAAGCGGATAGCGGGACTTACAATGAGCAGTTCTTC.

About this clone: In the same sample, other DNA sequences code for this CDR3. The rearrangement joins TRBV30 to TRBJ1-1; 9 bases are a match to TRBD1. The V gene end was trimmed by 2 bases and the J gene end by 4 bases; junction bases not matched to a gene: 2. Germline CDR1 reads GTSNPN; CDR2 reads SVGIG (reference sequence). The CDR3 has 13 amino acids. The CDR3 bases are TGTGCCTGGAGTCCGGACAGGGGCACTGAAGCTTTCTTT. This translates into CAWSPDRGTEAFF.

This clone came up a few times. The J gene is TRBJ2-7, the V gene TRBV7-9; 9 positions agree with TRBD1. V lost 1 base, J lost 6 bases, and 4 bases stayed unmatched. The CDR3 extends over 14 amino acids. The germline CDR1 and CDR2 sequences are SEHNR and FQNEAQ (reference sequence). The CDR3 bases are TGTGCCAGCAGCTTAGTGGGACAGGGAGCCGAGCAGTACTTC. Protein: CASSLVGQGAEQYF. Complete variable domain (other parts from reference TRBV7-9 and TRBJ2-7): DTGVSQNPRHKITKRGQNVTFRCDPISEHNRLYWYRQTLGQGPEFLTYFQNEAQLEKSRLLSDRFSAERPKGSFSTLEIQRTEQGDSAMYLCASSLVGQGAEQYFGPGTRLTVT.

A note on this clone: The junction differs from germline at one of its ends, possibly a read error. J is TRBJ2-1 and V is TRBV7-7; 11 nucleotides agree with TRBD2. CDR1 and CDR2 (germline): SSHAT, FNYEAQ (reference sequence). This CDR3 contains 16 residues. CDR3 DNA: TGTGCTAGCAGCTTAGTAGTAGCGGGAGGGGGCAATGAGCAGTTCTTC. As protein: CASSLVVAGGGNEQFF.

V and J are TRBV19 and TRBJ1-4; D not certain. Germline loops: CDR1 LNHDA, CDR2 SQIVND (reference sequence). V lost 4 bases to trimming and J lost 7 bases, with 10 bases between them. The CDR3 is 13 residues long. CDR3 amino acids: CASSSRRGEKLFF. The CDR3, as DNA: TGTGCCAGTAGTAGCCGACGCGGTGAAAAACTGTTTTTT.

J is TRBJ2-3 and V is TRBV19; the match to TRBD2 covers 11 bases. The junction had 6 bases not matched to a gene; V was cut back by 6 bases and J by 4 bases. The germline gives CDR1 LNHDA, CDR2 SQIVND (reference sequence). CDR3 length: 15 amino acids. CDR3 bases: TGTGCCAGTAGCCCACTAGCGGGAGTAGCAGATACGCAGTATTTT. Protein product: CASSPLAGVADTQYF. Full variable domain (rest looked up from reference TRBV19 and TRBJ2-3): DGGITQSPKYLFRKEGQNVTLSCEQNLNHDAMYWYRQDPGQGLRLIYYSQIVNDFQKGDIAEGYSVSREKKESFPLTVTSAQKNPTAFYLCASSPLAGVADTQYFGPGTRLTVL.

This clone was picked up a small number of times. The rearrangement links TRBV2 to TRBJ2-3; 8 nucleotides agree with TRBD2. This CDR3 has 16 residues. Trimming removed 5 bases from V and 6 bases from J; junction bases left unmatched: 13. Germline V gene data show CDR1 as SNHLY and CDR2 as FYNNEI. CDR3 sequence reads: CASSPGRSGSRDTQYF. CDR3 coding DNA: TGTGCCAGCAGTCCTGGGAGGAGCGGGAGTCGTGATACGCAGTATTTT.

V gene TRBV11-1 combines with J gene TRBJ2-7, with D perhaps matching TRBD2 (6 bases). The CDR3 contains 14 residues. Between the trimmed V and J ends, which lost 0 bases and 7 bases, there was a span of 13 bases. CDR1 is SGHAT, CDR2 FQDESV, per germline (reference sequence). The CDR3 region is CASSLAGTSREQYF. CDR3 in DNA: TGTGCCAGCAGCTTAGCGGGGACTTCTCGGGAGCAGTACTTC. Full variable domain (outside the CDR3, taken from reference TRBV11-1 and TRBJ2-7): EAEVAQSPRYKITEKSQAVAFWCDPISGHATLYWYRQILGQGPELLVQFQDESVVDDSQLPKDRFSAERLKGVDSTLKIQPAELGDSAMYLCASSLAGTSREQYFGPGTRLTVT.